A single T cell receptor beta chain is shown here with its context. Its antigen specificity is not known. No per-base quality is available; no much larger clone lies one base away. This sample stems from a study of blood T cell repertoires in COVID-19 (dated by TCRdb to 2018 to 2021). Some background on the complete study: Samples from collaborators originated in the United States, Italy and Spain and spanned both the acute and convalescent phases of COVID-19. The material from the prospective study consisted of cDNA or gDNA derived from T cells, B-cell-depleted T cells, or PBMCs. Deeply sampled blood TCRbeta repertoires from subjects exposed to, actively infected with, or recovered from COVID-19 were included in the dataset. The repertoires were released in a freely available public database meant as a resource for research on the immune response to SARS-CoV-2. Samples were obtained from the ongoing ImmuneRACE study (first 160 participants) and from 950 to 1,500 subjects provided by 6 global collaborators. Sample metadata almost always included a de-identified subject ID, COVID-19 status, age in years and sex. HLA class I and class II types, where available, came from metadata supplied by the sample provider rather than from assay-based typing.

Including cysteine and phenylalanine, the CDR3 has 22 amino acids. The sequence is cut down to CDR3 DNA, 66 bases in frame from base 1. Cut back by 3 bases and 0 bases, the V and J ends lie 33 bases apart. CDR1 and CDR2, looked up from the germline V gene (reference sequence), are LNHDA and SQIVND. Each collaborating institution followed its own protocols to collect whole blood in K2EDTA tubes. For TCRbeta analysis, collaborators shipped samples as frozen whole blood, isolated PBMCs, or DNA extracted from either of those sample types. TCRbeta CDR3 regions were amplified from genomic DNA using the immunoSEQ Assay, a bias-controlled multiplex PCR. As for the authors' bioinformatics: The number of nucleated cells in each sample was estimated by amplification of reference gene primers within the assay. To quantify the absolute abundance of each unique TCRbeta CDR3 rearrangement, sequence reads were collapsed and filtered. Productive Simpson clonality was computed per sample as the square root of Simpson's diversity index over productive rearrangements. TCRdb holds this immuneACCESS table with in-frame rearrangements only. Some clones are missing; in checked studies, unresolved V genes explain under half, and the rest has no known cause. The V and J calls and clone size are taken from that table; D and trimming were inferred from the DNA. In this sample the table shows 50,000 to 70,000 clones, about nine tenths of which occur a single time. About 9.1% of the sample goes to the ten largest clones.

Beyond this particular receptor, the publication reports: The amount of clinical and demographic metadata varied by source and participant and was provided uncurated.

The receptor was derived from a woman aged 80 or older with active COVID-19. The sequence links TRBV19 to TRBJ2-7, and the D gene may be TRBD2, 11 bases matching. Material for sequencing was peripheral blood. The CDR3 protein sequence reads: CASSMRRGTGASGRPSSYEQYF. Read as DNA, the sequence is TGTGCCAGTAGTATGCGGAGAGGGACAGGGGCTAGCGGGAGGCCGAGCTCCTACGAGCAGTACTTC.